The 10 T cell receptor beta chains below all came from one sample that was sequenced in a study of monozygotic twins with inflammatory bowel disease. TCRdb reworked the 5' RACE reads into one entry per CDR3 protein, no DNA. Recorded for this sample: about 420,000 distinct CDR3 sequences. The sequenced sample was blood. These receptors were taken from a human donor with ulcerative colitis or Crohn's disease, or a healthy co-twin of an affected twin (not recorded which).

The rearrangement uses TRBV28 and TRBJ2-7. The V gene's germline CDR1 is MDHEN and CDR2 SYDVKM. CDR3 size: 14 residues. The CDR3 protein is CASSAPRRAYEQYF.

V usage is TRBV2 and J usage is TRBJ2-5. Germline CDR1 is SNHLY and CDR2 is FYNNEI. This CDR3 is 12 amino acids long. The CDR3 region is CASSGTVVTQYF.

This chain connects TRBV19 to TRBJ1-2; TCRdb selects TRBD1, and the lack of DNA leaves this call unchecked. Germline loops: CDR1 LNHDA, CDR2 SQIVND (reference sequence). This CDR3 has 15 amino acids. The CDR3 sequence is CASSVDRGRHYGYTF.

The chain links TRBV6-5 to TRBJ2-2; TCRdb's D call of TRBD2 is untestable without DNA. The germline CDR1 and CDR2 sequences are MNHEY and SVGAGI. The CDR3 totals 16 residues. CDR3 sequence reads: CASSYSWGENTGELFF.

The chain recombines TRBV11-2 with TRBJ2-3; TCRdb's D gene call, TRBD1, goes unchecked for lack of DNA. Germline CDR1 reads SGHAT; CDR2 reads FQNNGV. The CDR3 is 13 residues long. The chain's CDR3 is CASRSGNQDTQYF.

The rearrangement links TRBV29-1 to TRBJ2-2; the D call of TRBD1 rests on TCRdb alone, since no DNA is present to check it. CDR3 length: 13 residues. The V gene's germline CDR1 is SQVTM and CDR2 ANQGSEA. CDR3 protein: CSVGTENTGELFF.

The chain joins TRBV7-9 to TRBJ2-3; TCRdb's D call of TRBD2 is untestable without DNA. CDR3 length: 19 amino acids. CDR1 SEHNR and CDR2 FQNEAQ come from the germline V gene (reference sequence). This chain's CDR3 is CASSFNPLAGNIAGDTQYF.

The chain uses TRBV18 and TRBJ1-2; absent DNA, TCRdb's TRBD1 call cannot be checked. Germline CDR1 and CDR2: KGHSH and LQKENI. The CDR3 sequence is 15 residues long. Here the CDR3 reads CASSPAPGGRGGYTF.

The V call is TRBV12-3 or TRBV12-4, the J call TRBJ2-7; TCRdb reports TRBD1, a call that lacks DNA to check it against. The CDR3 has 13 amino acids. CDR3 residues: CASSRGTGYQQYF.

V is TRBV24-1 and J is TRBJ1-1; with no DNA, the TCRdb D assignment of TRBD1 cannot be verified. Germline assignment: CDR1 KGHDR and CDR2 SFDVKD. CDR3 length: 12 residues. CDR3 sequence: CATSDPGGEAFF.